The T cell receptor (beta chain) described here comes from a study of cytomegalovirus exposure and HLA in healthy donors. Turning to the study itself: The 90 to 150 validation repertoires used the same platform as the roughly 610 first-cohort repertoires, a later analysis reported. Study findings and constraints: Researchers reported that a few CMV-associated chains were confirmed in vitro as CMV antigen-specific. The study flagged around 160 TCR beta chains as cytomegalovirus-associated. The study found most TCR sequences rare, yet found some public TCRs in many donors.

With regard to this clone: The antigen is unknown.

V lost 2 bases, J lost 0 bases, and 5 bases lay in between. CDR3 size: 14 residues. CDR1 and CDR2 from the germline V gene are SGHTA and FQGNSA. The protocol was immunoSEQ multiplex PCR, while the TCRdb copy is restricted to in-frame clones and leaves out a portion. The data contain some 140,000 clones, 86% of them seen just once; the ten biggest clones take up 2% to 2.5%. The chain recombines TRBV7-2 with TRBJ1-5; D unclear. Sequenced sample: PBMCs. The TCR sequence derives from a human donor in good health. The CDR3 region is CASSLIHSNQPQHF. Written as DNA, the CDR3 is TGTGCCAGCAGCTTAATACATAGCAATCAGCCCCAGCATTTT.